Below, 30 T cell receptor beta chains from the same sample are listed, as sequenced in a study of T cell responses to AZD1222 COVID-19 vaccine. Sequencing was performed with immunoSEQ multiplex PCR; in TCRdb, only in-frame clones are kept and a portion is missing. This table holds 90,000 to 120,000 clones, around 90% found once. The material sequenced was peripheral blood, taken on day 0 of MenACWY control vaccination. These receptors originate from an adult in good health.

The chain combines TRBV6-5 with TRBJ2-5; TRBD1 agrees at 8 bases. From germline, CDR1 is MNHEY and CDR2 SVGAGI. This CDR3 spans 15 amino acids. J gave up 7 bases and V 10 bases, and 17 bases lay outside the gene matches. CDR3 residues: CATIRGDRRLGTQYF. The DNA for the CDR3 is TGTGCCACCATTAGGGGGGACAGGCGCCTGGGGACCCAGTACTTC.

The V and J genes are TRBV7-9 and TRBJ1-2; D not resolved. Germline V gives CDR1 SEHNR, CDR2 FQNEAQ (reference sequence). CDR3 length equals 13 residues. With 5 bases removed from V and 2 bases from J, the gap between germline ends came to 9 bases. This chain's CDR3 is CASSPAGNYGYTF. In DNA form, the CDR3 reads TGTGCCAGCAGCCCGGCCGGGAACTATGGCTACACCTTC.

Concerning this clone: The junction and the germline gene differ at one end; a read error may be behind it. The CDR3 is CASSPGTNTEAFF. CDR3 DNA sequence: TGTGCTAGCAGCCCCGGGACAAACACTGAAGCTTTCTTT. The V gene is TRBV7-7, the J gene TRBJ1-1, with D possibly matching TRBD1 (6 bases). The germline gives CDR1 SSHAT, CDR2 FNYEAQ (reference sequence). The CDR3 spans 13 residues. Together with reference TRBV7-7 and TRBJ1-1, the CDR3 gives the full variable domain: GAGVSQSPRYKVTKRGQDVTLRCDPISSHATLYWYQQALGQGPEFLTYFNYEAQPDKSGLPSDRFSAERPEGSISTLTIQRTEQRDSAMYRCASSPGTNTEAFFGQGTRLTVV.

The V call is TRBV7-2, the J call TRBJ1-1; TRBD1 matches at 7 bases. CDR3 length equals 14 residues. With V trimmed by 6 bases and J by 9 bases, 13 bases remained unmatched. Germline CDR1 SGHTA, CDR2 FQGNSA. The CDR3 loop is CASRDPRGASQAFF. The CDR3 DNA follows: TGTGCCAGCAGGGACCCCAGGGGGGCGAGCCAAGCTTTCTTT. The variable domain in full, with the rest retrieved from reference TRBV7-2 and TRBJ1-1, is GAGVSQSPSNKVTEKGKDVELRCDPISGHTALYWYRQSLGQGLEFLIYFQGNSAPDKSGLPSDRFSAERTGGSVSTLTIQRTQQEDSAVYLCASRDPRGASQAFFGQGTRLTVV.

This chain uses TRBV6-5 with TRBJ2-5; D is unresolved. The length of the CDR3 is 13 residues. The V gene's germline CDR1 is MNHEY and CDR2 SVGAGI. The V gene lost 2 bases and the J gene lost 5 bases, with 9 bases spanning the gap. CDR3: CASSYGRAETQYF. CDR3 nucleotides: TGTGCCAGCAGTTACGGAAGGGCTGAGACCCAGTACTTC.

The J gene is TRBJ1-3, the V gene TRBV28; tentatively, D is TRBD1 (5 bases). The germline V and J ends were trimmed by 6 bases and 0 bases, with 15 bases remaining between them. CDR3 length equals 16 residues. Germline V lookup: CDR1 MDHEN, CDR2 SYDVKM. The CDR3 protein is CASRGQGYDSGNTIYF. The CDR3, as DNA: TGTGCCAGCAGAGGTCAGGGATATGACTCTGGAAACACCATATATTTT.

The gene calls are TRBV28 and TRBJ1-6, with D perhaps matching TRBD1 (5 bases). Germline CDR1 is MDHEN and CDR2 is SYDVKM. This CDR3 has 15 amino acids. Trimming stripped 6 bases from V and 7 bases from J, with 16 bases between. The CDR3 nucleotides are TGTGCCAGCAGGACGGGGGGGAATGGGAATTCACCCCTCCACTTT. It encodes CASRTGGNGNSPLHF.

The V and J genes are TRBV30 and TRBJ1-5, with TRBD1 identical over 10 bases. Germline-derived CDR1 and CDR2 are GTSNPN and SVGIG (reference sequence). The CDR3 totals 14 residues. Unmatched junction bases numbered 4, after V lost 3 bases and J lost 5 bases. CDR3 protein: CAWSTGQGHQPQHF. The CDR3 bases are TGTGCCTGGAGCACGGGACAGGGGCATCAGCCCCAGCATTTT. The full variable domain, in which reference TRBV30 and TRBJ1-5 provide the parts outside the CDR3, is SQTIHQWPATLVQPVGSPLSLECTVEGTSNPNLYWYRQAAGRGLQLLFYSVGIGQISSEVPQNLSASRPQDRQFILSSKKLLLSDSGFYLCAWSTGQGHQPQHFGDGTRLSIL.

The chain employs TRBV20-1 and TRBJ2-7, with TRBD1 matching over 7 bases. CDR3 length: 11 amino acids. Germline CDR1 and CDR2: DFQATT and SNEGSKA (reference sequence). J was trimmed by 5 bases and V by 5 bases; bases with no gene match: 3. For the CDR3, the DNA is TGCAGTGCTGTACAGGGGAACGAGCAGTACTTC. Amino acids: CSAVQGNEQYF.

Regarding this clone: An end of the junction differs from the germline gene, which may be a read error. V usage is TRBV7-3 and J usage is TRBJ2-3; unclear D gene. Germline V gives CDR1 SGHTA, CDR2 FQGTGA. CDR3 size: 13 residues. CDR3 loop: CVSSFTDGDTQYF. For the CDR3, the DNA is TGTGTCAGCAGCTTTACAGACGGGGATACGCAGTATTTT.

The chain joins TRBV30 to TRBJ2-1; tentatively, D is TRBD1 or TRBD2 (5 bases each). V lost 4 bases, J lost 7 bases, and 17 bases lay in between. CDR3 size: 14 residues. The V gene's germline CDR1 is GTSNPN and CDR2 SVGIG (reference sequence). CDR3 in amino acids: CAWTWGRGRNEQFF. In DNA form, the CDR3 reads TGTGCCTGGACCTGGGGAAGGGGACGGAATGAGCAGTTCTTC.

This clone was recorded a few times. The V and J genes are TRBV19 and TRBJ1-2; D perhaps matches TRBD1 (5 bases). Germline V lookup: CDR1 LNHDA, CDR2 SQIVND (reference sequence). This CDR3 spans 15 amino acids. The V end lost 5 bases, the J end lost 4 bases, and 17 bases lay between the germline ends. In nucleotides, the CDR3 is TGTGCCAGTAGTTCACAGAGGGACGGAGCCTATGGCTACACCTTC. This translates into CASSSQRDGAYGYTF.

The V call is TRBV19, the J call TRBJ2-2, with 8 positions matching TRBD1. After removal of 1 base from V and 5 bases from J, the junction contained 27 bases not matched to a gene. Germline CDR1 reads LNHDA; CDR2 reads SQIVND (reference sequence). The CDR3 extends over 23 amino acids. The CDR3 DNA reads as TGTGCCAGTAGTATAGGCCCGTCGAGCCGGACAGGGACCGGGTGGCGGGGAACCGGGGAGCTGTTTTTT. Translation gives CASSIGPSSRTGTGWRGTGELFF.

The CDR3 DNA is TGCAGTGCTAGTCTGGTTGCAGATACGCAGTATTTT. This codes for CSASLVADTQYF. The chain joins TRBV20-1 to TRBJ2-3; D remains unclear. The CDR3 consists of 12 residues. Deletions cut 3 bases from V and 4 bases from J, with 8 bases between. CDR1 DFQATT and CDR2 SNEGSKA come from the germline V gene (reference sequence).

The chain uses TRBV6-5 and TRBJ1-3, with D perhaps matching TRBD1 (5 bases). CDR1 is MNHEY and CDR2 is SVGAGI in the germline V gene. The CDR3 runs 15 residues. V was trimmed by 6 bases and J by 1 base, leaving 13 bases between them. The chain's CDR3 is CASRKAQESGNTIYF. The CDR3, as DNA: TGTGCCAGCAGGAAGGCACAGGAGTCTGGAAACACCATATATTTT.

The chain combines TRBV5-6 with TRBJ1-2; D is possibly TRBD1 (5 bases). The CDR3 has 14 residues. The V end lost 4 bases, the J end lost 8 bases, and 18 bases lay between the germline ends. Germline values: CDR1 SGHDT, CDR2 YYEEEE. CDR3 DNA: TGTGCCAGCAGCCCCGTTCCGGGGCTCCGCGGCTACACCTTC. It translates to CASSPVPGLRGYTF.

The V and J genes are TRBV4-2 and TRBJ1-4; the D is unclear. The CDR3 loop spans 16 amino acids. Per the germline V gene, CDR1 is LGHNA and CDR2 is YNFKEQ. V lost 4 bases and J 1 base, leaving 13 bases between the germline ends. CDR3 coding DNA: TGTGCCAGCAGCCCGCGTCGGGTCGGAACTAATGAAAAACTGTTTTTT. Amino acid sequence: CASSPRRVGTNEKLFF.

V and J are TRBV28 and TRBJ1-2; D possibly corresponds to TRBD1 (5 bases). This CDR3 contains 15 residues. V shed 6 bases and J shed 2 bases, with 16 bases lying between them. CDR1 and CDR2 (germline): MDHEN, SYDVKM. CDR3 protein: CASRNTRWGNYGYTF. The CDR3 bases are TGTGCCAGCAGGAACACAAGGTGGGGCAACTATGGCTACACCTTC.

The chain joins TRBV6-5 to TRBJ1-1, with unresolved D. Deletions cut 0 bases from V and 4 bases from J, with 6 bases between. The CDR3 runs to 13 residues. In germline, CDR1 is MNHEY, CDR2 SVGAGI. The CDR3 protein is CASSYSTGTEAFF. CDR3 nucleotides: TGTGCCAGCAGTTACTCGACTGGCACTGAAGCTTTCTTT.

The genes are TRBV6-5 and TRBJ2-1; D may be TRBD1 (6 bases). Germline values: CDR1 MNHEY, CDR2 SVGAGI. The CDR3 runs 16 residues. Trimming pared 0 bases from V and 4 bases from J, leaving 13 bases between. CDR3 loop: CASSYSTQGPYNEQFF. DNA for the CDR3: TGTGCCAGCAGTTACTCGACTCAGGGGCCGTACAATGAGCAGTTCTTC.

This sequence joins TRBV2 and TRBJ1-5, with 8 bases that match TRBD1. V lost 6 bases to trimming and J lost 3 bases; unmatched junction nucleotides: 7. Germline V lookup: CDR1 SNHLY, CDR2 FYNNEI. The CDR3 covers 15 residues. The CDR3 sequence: CASSPETGANQPQHF. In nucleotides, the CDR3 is TGTGCCAGCAGCCCCGAGACAGGGGCCAATCAGCCCCAGCATTTT.

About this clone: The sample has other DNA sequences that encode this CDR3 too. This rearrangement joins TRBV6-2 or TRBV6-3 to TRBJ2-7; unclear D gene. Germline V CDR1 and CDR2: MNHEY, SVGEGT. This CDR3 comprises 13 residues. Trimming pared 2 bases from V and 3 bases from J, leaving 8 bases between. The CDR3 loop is CASSYEDDYEQYF. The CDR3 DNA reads TGTGCCAGCAGTTACGAAGACGACTACGAGCAGTACTTC.

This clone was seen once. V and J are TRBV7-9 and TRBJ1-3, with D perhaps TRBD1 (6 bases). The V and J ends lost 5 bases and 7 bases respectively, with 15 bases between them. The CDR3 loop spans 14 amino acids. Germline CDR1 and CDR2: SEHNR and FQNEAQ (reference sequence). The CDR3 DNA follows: TGTGCCAGCAGCCTAACAGGGTTGGGGAACACCATATATTTT. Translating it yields CASSLTGLGNTIYF. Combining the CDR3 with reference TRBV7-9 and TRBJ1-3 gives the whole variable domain DTGVSQNPRHKITKRGQNVTFRCDPISEHNRLYWYRQTLGQGPEFLTYFQNEAQLEKSRLLSDRFSAERPKGSFSTLEIQRTEQGDSAMYLCASSLTGLGNTIYFGEGSWLTVV.

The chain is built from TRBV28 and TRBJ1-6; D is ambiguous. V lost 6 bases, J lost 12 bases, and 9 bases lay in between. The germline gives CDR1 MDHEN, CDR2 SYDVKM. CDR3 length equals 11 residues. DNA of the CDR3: TGTGCCAGCAGCCCCAGTGGACCCCTCCACTTT. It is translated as CASSPSGPLHF.

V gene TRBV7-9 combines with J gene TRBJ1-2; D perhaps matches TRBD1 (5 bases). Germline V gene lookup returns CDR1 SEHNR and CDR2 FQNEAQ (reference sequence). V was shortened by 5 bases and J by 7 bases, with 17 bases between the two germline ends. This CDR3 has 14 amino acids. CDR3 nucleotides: TGTGCCAGCAGCACCGCGGGGCAGGGAGGTGGCTACACCTTC. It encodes CASSTAGQGGGYTF.

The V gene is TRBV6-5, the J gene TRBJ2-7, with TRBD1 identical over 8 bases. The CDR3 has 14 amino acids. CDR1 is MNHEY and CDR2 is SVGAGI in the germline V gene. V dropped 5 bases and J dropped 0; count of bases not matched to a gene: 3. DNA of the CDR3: TGTGCCAGCAGTCCCGGGACAGGCTCCTACGAGCAGTACTTC. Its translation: CASSPGTGSYEQYF.

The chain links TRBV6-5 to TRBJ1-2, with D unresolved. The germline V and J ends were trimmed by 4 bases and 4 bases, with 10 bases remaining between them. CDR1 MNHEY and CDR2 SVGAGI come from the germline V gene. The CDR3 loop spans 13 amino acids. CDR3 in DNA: TGTGCCAGCAGTTGGTCCGGAGGCTATGGCTACACCTTC. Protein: CASSWSGGYGYTF.

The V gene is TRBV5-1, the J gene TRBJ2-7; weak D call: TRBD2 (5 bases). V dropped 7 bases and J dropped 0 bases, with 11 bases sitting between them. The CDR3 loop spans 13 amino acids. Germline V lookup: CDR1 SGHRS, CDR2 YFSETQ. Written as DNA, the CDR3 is TGCGCCAGCGCCCGTGGAGGCTCCTACGAGCAGTACTTC. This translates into CASARGGSYEQYF.

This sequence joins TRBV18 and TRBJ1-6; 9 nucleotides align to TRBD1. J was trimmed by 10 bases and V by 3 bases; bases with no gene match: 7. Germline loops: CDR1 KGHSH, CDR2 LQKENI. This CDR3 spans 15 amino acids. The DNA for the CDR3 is TGTGCCAGCTCACCGCCGGGACAGGGAAAATCACCCCTCCACTTT. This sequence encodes CASSPPGQGKSPLHF.

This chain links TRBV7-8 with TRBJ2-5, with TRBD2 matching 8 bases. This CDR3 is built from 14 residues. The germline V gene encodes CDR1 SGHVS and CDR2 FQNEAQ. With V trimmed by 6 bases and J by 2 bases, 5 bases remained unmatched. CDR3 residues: CASRPTSGQETQYF. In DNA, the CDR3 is TGTGCCAGCAGGCCCACTAGCGGACAAGAGACCCAGTACTTC.